This TCR beta chain is drawn from a study of cytomegalovirus exposure and HLA in healthy donors. About the study: It was reported in a later analysis that the 90 to 150 validation repertoires used the same platform as the 650 to 800 first-cohort repertoires.

Study-level points and caveats: Per published reports, the classifier diagnosed cytomegalovirus status with high specificity and sensitivity. Researchers reported that three CMV-associated chains were confirmed in vitro as CMV antigen-specific.

As for this clone: As yet, its antigen is unknown.

Separate from the 666-subject first cohort, the approximately 120-subject validation cohort was the one that the donors belonged to. CDR3 length equals 14 residues. V lost 5 bases, J lost 12 bases, and 20 bases lay in between. In germline, CDR1 is SGHNT, CDR2 YENEEA. Sequencing used immunoSEQ multiplex PCR; TCRdb keeps in-frame clones, though not all of them. The repertoire consists of about 360,000 clones, with more than 80% occurring once and the leading ten covering approximately 0.8%. Material for sequencing was PBMCs. The clonotype was recovered from a woman aged 18-29 years in good health and CMV-seronegative. The genes are TRBV11-3 and TRBJ2-1; D might be TRBD2 (6 bases). CDR3 sequence reads: CASSPNGEAWWQFF. CDR3 coding DNA: TGTGCCAGCAGCCCTAACGGGGAGGCCTGGTGGCAGTTCTTC.